A single T cell receptor (beta chain) is shown here with its context. The antigen is not known. Germline V gene data show CDR1 as SQVTM and CDR2 as ANQGSEA. CDR3 length: 13 residues. The use of a sample-barcoded 5' primer and a J-beta primer mix characterized a second PCR of about 7 to 12 cycles. Every cDNA molecule bore a tag from a template-switch adaptor containing 12 random nucleotides. Each sample provided no less than 2.5 million CDR3-containing paired-end reads. TCRdb re-analysed the 5' RACE reads in MiXCR, keeping a single row per CDR3 protein. The sample lists more than 650,000 distinct CDR3 sequences; 53% were seen once. The record originates from a study of blood T cells in healthy people across ages. Study outcomes and limitations: Roughly linearly, TCR beta diversity per million T cells fell as age increased. Aged donors had fewer naive CD4+ cells and lower diversity than long-lived donors.

Material: blood. This chain uses TRBV29-1 with TRBJ2-5; TRBD1 might be the D (5 bases). The DNA end favors TRBJ2-7, so the J call may be wrong. The sequence was obtained from a man older than 75 in good health. Written as DNA, the CDR3 is TGCAGCGTTTCCTCTCACAGGTTCCTCGAGCAGTACTTC. Its protein product is CSVSSHRFLEQYF.